These 10 T cell receptor beta chains share one sample of origin, sequenced in a study of identical twins. MiXCR, applied by TCRdb to the 5' RACE reads, yields one record per CDR3 protein. The table records 250,000 or so distinct CDR3 sequences, about 7% of them present only once. These data are also associated with another study on yellow fever vaccine responses in identical twins.

The material sequenced was memory (CD45RO+) T cells sorted from blood. The receptors were sampled from a woman between 18 and 29 years old in good health.

The chain combines TRBV6-5 with TRBJ2-7, with D maybe TRBD2 (5 bases). Germline lookup yields CDR1 MNHEY and CDR2 SVGAGI. Trimming removed 2 bases from V and 3 bases from J, with 11 bases in between. This CDR3 is 14 amino acids long. CDR3 DNA: TGTGCCAGCAGTTACCGAGAGAGGGACTACGAGCAGTACTTC. This encodes CASSYRERDYEQYF.

This clonotype has ten or more counts. This rearrangement joins TRBV6-5 to TRBJ1-5, with D possibly TRBD1 on 6 matching bases. Per germline, CDR1 MNHEY and CDR2 SVGAGI. This CDR3 region has 16 residues. The germline V and J ends were trimmed by 3 bases and 2 bases, with 14 bases remaining between them. In DNA, the CDR3 is TGTGCCAGCAGTTATCTGGGGGCTGGGGGCAATCAGCCCCAGCATTTT. This sequence encodes CASSYLGAGGNQPQHF.

This clonotype was detected many times. CDR3 region: CAIKDAASGDYNEQFF. The CDR3 DNA is TGTGCCATCAAAGACGCGGCTAGCGGGGACTACAATGAGCAGTTCTTC. The chain is built from TRBV10-3 and TRBJ2-1, with 9 bases matching TRBD2. V lost 7 bases and J lost 3; bases outside the gene matches: 10. Per germline, CDR1 ENHRY and CDR2 SYGVKD. CDR3 size: 16 residues.

The chain couples TRBV15 to TRBJ2-1; D may be TRBD1 (6 bases). Per germline, CDR1 LNHNV and CDR2 YYDKDF (reference sequence). CDR3 length equals 14 residues. Trimming pared 0 bases from V and 12 bases from J, leaving 15 bases between. In DNA, the CDR3 is TGTGCCACCAGCAGAGATACACCGGGACACTGGCAGTTCTTC. Its translation: CATSRDTPGHWQFF.

This clonotype was detected ten times or more. The genes are TRBV6-7 and TRBJ2-1, with TRBD2 identical over 10 bases. TRBV6-7 is reported as an ORF; its role is uncertain. The CDR3 is 16 residues long. V shed 2 bases, J shed 2 bases, and the junction held 3 bases outside the gene matches. The CDR3 sequence: CASSYEREGPYNEQFF. The CDR3 nucleotides read TGTGCCAGCAGTTACGAGCGGGAGGGCCCCTACAATGAGCAGTTCTTC.

This chain links TRBV7-2 with TRBJ1-5, with 7 bases matching TRBD1. Per the germline V gene, CDR1 is SGHTA and CDR2 is FQGNSA. V dropped 5 bases and J dropped 7; count of bases not matched to a gene: 14. The CDR3 is 16 amino acids. CDR3 loop: CASSGGGTVLSQPQHF. The DNA for the CDR3 is TGTGCCAGCAGCGGCGGTGGGACAGTCCTTTCGCAGCCCCAGCATTTT.

This clonotype has only a few counts. The rearrangement uses TRBV5-6 and TRBJ2-5, with 11 bases lining up with TRBD1. This CDR3 comprises 16 residues. V shed 1 base and J 4 bases; nucleotides not matched to a gene: 6. Germline assignment: CDR1 SGHDT and CDR2 YYEEEE. CDR3 protein: CASSLLGGTGGETQYF. The CDR3 coding sequence is TGTGCCAGCAGCTTGTTAGGGGGGACAGGGGGAGAGACCCAGTACTTC. The variable domain in full, completed from reference TRBV5-6 and TRBJ2-5, reads DAGVTQSPTHLIKTRGQQVTLRCSPKSGHDTVSWYQQALGQGPQFIFQYYEEEERQRGNFPDRFSGHQFPNYSSELNVNALLLGDSALYLCASSLLGGTGGETQYFGPGTRLLVL.

This clonotype was seen at least ten times. V and J are TRBV28 and TRBJ1-2, with no clear D. The CDR3 length is 12 residues. Trimming shortened V by 10 bases and J by 7 bases, and 16 bases separated the two germline ends. The V gene's germline CDR1 is MDHEN and CDR2 SYDVKM. CDR3 amino acids: CATHRRVGGYTF. For the CDR3, the DNA is TGTGCCACCCACCGGAGGGTGGGTGGCTACACCTTC.

This clonotype was picked up many times. The chain combines TRBV6-1 with TRBJ2-5; TRBD2 agrees at 8 bases. The V segment lost 5 bases and the J segment 3 bases; nucleotides outside the gene matches: 2. Looked up from germline, CDR1 is MNHNS and CDR2 is SASEGT. The CDR3 spans 13 residues. In nucleotides, the CDR3 is TGTGCCAGCAGTCGACTAGCGAAAGAGACCCAGTACTTC. It translates to CASSRLAKETQYF.

This clonotype has just a few counts. The chain uses TRBV18 and TRBJ2-2; D ambiguous. V was pared by 4 bases and J by 1 base, with 7 bases between. This CDR3 spans 14 amino acids. Germline CDR1 is KGHSH and CDR2 is LQKENI. The CDR3 loop is CASSQRQNTGELFF. DNA of the CDR3: TGTGCCAGCTCACAACGACAGAACACCGGGGAGCTGTTTTTT.